These T cell receptor beta chains were read from a single sample in a study of blood T cell repertoires in COVID-19. TCRdb's table, derived via immunoSEQ multiplex PCR, lists solely in-frame clones and lacks some. This repertoire shows about 80,000 clones, around 84% found once; its top ten account for around 3.3%. Sequencing used peripheral blood. These receptors originate from a man between 50 and 59 years old with acute or convalescent COVID-19. Both conserved end residues are part of each CDR3. The D gene is left open where the match is weak. Clone size, where shown, is once, few, many, or a class for clones that have expanded.

abundance: NA; d_gene: TRBD2; j_gene: TRBJ2-1; v_gene: TRBV7-2; CDR3nt: TGTGCCAGCAGCCCCCTAGCGGTTGACAATGAGCAGTTCTTC; CDR3aa: CASSPLAVDNEQFF
abundance: NA; d_gene: NA; j_gene: TRBJ2-1; v_gene: TRBV27; CDR3nt: TGTGCCAGCAGTTTACCCGACAGGTACAATGAGCAGTTCTTC; CDR3aa: CASSLPDRYNEQFF
abundance: NA; d_gene: TRBD1; j_gene: TRBJ1-6; v_gene: TRBV3-1/TRBV3-2; CDR3nt: TGTGCCAGCAGCCCGGGACAGTTTAATTCACCCCTCCACTTT; CDR3aa: CASSPGQFNSPLHF
abundance: NA; d_gene: TRBD1; j_gene: TRBJ2-7; v_gene: TRBV7-2; CDR3nt: TGTGCCAGCAGCCCGGGGACAGGAAAGGGCATCTACGAGCAGTACTTC; CDR3aa: CASSPGTGKGIYEQYF
abundance: NA; d_gene: NA; j_gene: TRBJ1-2; v_gene: TRBV29-1; CDR3nt: TGCAGCGTTGAAGACGGGAACAACTATGGCTACACCTTC; CDR3aa: CSVEDGNNYGYTF
abundance: NA; d_gene: TRBD1; j_gene: TRBJ1-6; v_gene: TRBV2; CDR3nt: TGTGCCAGCAGGGCGTCTTTAGGGGACAGGGATCCCCTCCACTTT; CDR3aa: CASRASLGDRDPLHF
abundance: NA; d_gene: TRBD1; j_gene: TRBJ1-2; v_gene: TRBV4-3; CDR3nt: TGCGCCAGCAGCCATGGTACAGGGGACTATGGCTACACCTTC; CDR3aa: CASSHGTGDYGYTF
abundance: NA; d_gene: NA; j_gene: TRBJ2-1; v_gene: TRBV6-5; CDR3nt: TGTGCCAGCAGTCCGAATCTCAGGAATGAGCAGTTCTTC; CDR3aa: CASSPNLRNEQFF
abundance: NA; d_gene: TRBD2; j_gene: TRBJ2-7; v_gene: TRBV7-2; CDR3nt: TGTGCCAGCAGGAACCCTCTGGGACTAGCGTCCCCCTACGAGCAGTACTTC; CDR3aa: CASRNPLGLASPYEQYF
abundance: NA; d_gene: TRBD1; j_gene: TRBJ1-1; v_gene: TRBV4-1; CDR3nt: TGCGCCAGCAGCCAAGCCGACAGGGTGGCGGCTTTCTTT; CDR3aa: CASSQADRVAAFF
abundance: NA; d_gene: TRBD1; j_gene: TRBJ1-2; v_gene: TRBV5-1; CDR3nt: TGCGCCAGCAGCTTGGTAGCAGGGGGCCTTGGCTACACCTTC; CDR3aa: CASSLVAGGLGYTF
abundance: NA; d_gene: TRBD2; j_gene: TRBJ2-2; v_gene: TRBV30; CDR3nt: TGTGCCCGTAGACGGCTAGCGGGAGGGAACACCGGGGAGCTGTTTTTT; CDR3aa: CARRRLAGGNTGELFF
abundance: NA; d_gene: TRBD2; j_gene: TRBJ2-7; v_gene: TRBV4-1; CDR3nt: TGCGCCAGCAGCCAAGGGACTAGCGGGAGAGAAAGATACGAGCAGTACTTC; CDR3aa: CASSQGTSGRERYEQYF
abundance: NA; d_gene: NA; j_gene: TRBJ2-6; v_gene: TRBV29-1; CDR3nt: TGCAGCGTTGAAGAGGGCAGCCCCTCTGGGGCCAACGTCCTGACTTTC; CDR3aa: CSVEEGSPSGANVLTF
abundance: NA; d_gene: NA; j_gene: TRBJ1-6; v_gene: TRBV20-1; CDR3nt: TGCAGTGCTAGTAAACCCGGTGCTTATAATTCACCCCTCCACTTT; CDR3aa: CSASKPGAYNSPLHF
abundance: NA; d_gene: NA; j_gene: TRBJ2-1; v_gene: TRBV27; CDR3nt: TGTGCCAGCAGCCTACCCGCCAATGGTCCCTCCTACAATGAGCAGTTCTTC; CDR3aa: CASSLPANGPSYNEQFF
abundance: NA; d_gene: NA; j_gene: TRBJ2-6; v_gene: TRBV29-1; CDR3nt: TGCAGCGCCTTCCGGGATACCGACTCTGGGGCCAACGTCCTGACTTTC; CDR3aa: CSAFRDTDSGANVLTF
abundance: NA; d_gene: NA; j_gene: TRBJ2-7; v_gene: TRBV5-1; CDR3nt: TGCGCCAGCAGTACGAGTGGACAGCACTACGAGCAGTACTTC; CDR3aa: CASSTSGQHYEQYF
abundance: NA; d_gene: NA; j_gene: TRBJ2-7; v_gene: TRBV27; CDR3nt: TGTGCCACCCAGGGGGGTGTGCACGAGCAGTACTTC; CDR3aa: CATQGGVHEQYF
abundance: NA; d_gene: NA; j_gene: TRBJ1-1; v_gene: TRBV18; CDR3nt: TGTGCCAGCTCACCACTGAGCACTGAAGCTTTCTTT; CDR3aa: CASSPLSTEAFF
abundance: NA; d_gene: NA; j_gene: TRBJ1-6; v_gene: TRBV5-5; CDR3nt: TGTGCCAGCAGCTTGTCCAGAGGCAGCTCACCCCTCCACTTT; CDR3aa: CASSLSRGSSPLHF
abundance: NA; d_gene: TRBD1; j_gene: TRBJ1-5; v_gene: TRBV6-5; CDR3nt: TGTGCCAGCAGTTTGGGACAGGGCAATCAGCCCCAGCATTTT; CDR3aa: CASSLGQGNQPQHF
abundance: NA; d_gene: TRBD1; j_gene: TRBJ1-5; v_gene: TRBV5-1; CDR3nt: TGCGCCAGCAGCTCCACAGGGGCCATCAATCAGCCCCAGCATTTT; CDR3aa: CASSSTGAINQPQHF
abundance: NA; d_gene: TRBD2; j_gene: TRBJ2-3; v_gene: TRBV7-7; CDR3nt: TGTGCCAGCAGCCCCTCTAGCGGTTACACAGATACGCAGTATTTT; CDR3aa: CASSPSSGYTDTQYF
abundance: many; d_gene: TRBD1; j_gene: TRBJ1-2; v_gene: TRBV11-3; CDR3nt: TGTGCCAGCAGCTTAAGAAAACAGGGGAATGGCTACACCTTC; CDR3aa: CASSLRKQGNGYTF
abundance: NA; d_gene: TRBD2; j_gene: TRBJ2-2; v_gene: TRBV3-1/TRBV3-2; CDR3nt: TGTGCCAGCAGCCAAAGCGGGGCCGGGGAGCTGTTTTTT; CDR3aa: CASSQSGAGELFF
abundance: NA; d_gene: TRBD1; j_gene: TRBJ1-6; v_gene: TRBV6-2/TRBV6-3; CDR3nt: TGTGCCAGCAGTTACCCCGGGACAGGGAGATGGAATTCACCCCTCCACTTT; CDR3aa: CASSYPGTGRWNSPLHF
abundance: NA; d_gene: TRBD1; j_gene: TRBJ1-2; v_gene: TRBV28; CDR3nt: TGTGCCAGCAGCCGACAGGGACCTTTCTATGGCTACACCTTC; CDR3aa: CASSRQGPFYGYTF
abundance: NA; d_gene: TRBD2; j_gene: TRBJ2-1; v_gene: TRBV6-4; CDR3nt: TGTGCCAGCAGTGAGGGACTAGCGGTATGGAATGAGCAGTTCTTC; CDR3aa: CASSEGLAVWNEQFF
abundance: NA; d_gene: NA; j_gene: TRBJ1-1; v_gene: TRBV7-9; CDR3nt: TGTGCCAGCAGCTTAGCGGGACACAAGAACACTGAAGCTTTCTTT; CDR3aa: CASSLAGHKNTEAFF
abundance: few; d_gene: TRBD1; j_gene: TRBJ2-1; v_gene: TRBV28; CDR3nt: TGTGCCAGCAGTTTACTGGGCGGGACAGGGCTCAATGAGCAGTTCTTC; CDR3aa: CASSLLGGTGLNEQFF
abundance: NA; d_gene: TRBD2; j_gene: TRBJ2-1; v_gene: TRBV9; CDR3nt: TGTGCCAGCAGCGGGCCTAGCGGGGGGGCAGGTGAGCAGTTCTTC; CDR3aa: CASSGPSGGAGEQFF
abundance: NA; d_gene: NA; j_gene: TRBJ1-5; v_gene: TRBV19; CDR3nt: TGTGCCAGTAGTATAGCGGGGGTAGCCCCTTACAATCAGCCCCAGCATTTT; CDR3aa: CASSIAGVAPYNQPQHF
abundance: once; d_gene: NA; j_gene: TRBJ2-2; v_gene: TRBV9; CDR3nt: TGTGCCAGCAGCGTAGACGCCATAGAAAAACGGGAGCTGTTTTTT; CDR3aa: CASSVDAIEKRELFF
abundance: NA; d_gene: NA; j_gene: TRBJ2-7; v_gene: TRBV7-2; CDR3nt: TGTGCCAGCAGCTTAGACAGGGTCGGCGAGCAGTACTTC; CDR3aa: CASSLDRVGEQYF
abundance: NA; d_gene: NA; j_gene: TRBJ2-1; v_gene: TRBV7-2; CDR3nt: TGTGCCAGCAGCTTAGTCTGGGACGGGAGAGGGTACAATGAGCAGTTCTTC; CDR3aa: CASSLVWDGRGYNEQFF
abundance: NA; d_gene: TRBD2; j_gene: TRBJ2-4; v_gene: TRBV6-5; CDR3nt: TGTGCCAGCAGTTACTCCGGGGGGGCCGATCACTACTTC; CDR3aa: CASSYSGGADHYF
abundance: NA; d_gene: NA; j_gene: TRBJ1-1; v_gene: TRBV9; CDR3nt: TGTGCCAGCAGCGCCCCGGGACACCCGAACACTGAAGCTTTCTTT; CDR3aa: CASSAPGHPNTEAFF
abundance: NA; d_gene: NA; j_gene: TRBJ2-1; v_gene: TRBV27; CDR3nt: TGTGCCAGCAGTTTGGAGGGGGCTTCCTACAATGAGCAGTTCTTC; CDR3aa: CASSLEGASYNEQFF
abundance: NA; d_gene: NA; j_gene: TRBJ2-1; v_gene: TRBV29-1; CDR3nt: TGCAGCGCTGGACTCGTAAGGGCTAGCAATGTTGGGCAGTTCTTC; CDR3aa: CSAGLVRASNVGQFF
abundance: NA; d_gene: NA; j_gene: TRBJ2-3; v_gene: TRBV27; CDR3nt: TGTGCCAGCAGTTTGAGAACGGCGTGGTCTGCGGGGCACACAGATACGCAGTATTTT; CDR3aa: CASSLRTAWSAGHTDTQYF
abundance: NA; d_gene: TRBD2; j_gene: TRBJ2-1; v_gene: TRBV15; CDR3nt: TGTGCCACCAGCAGAGTAGCGGGGACCACAATGAGGCAGTTCTTC; CDR3aa: CATSRVAGTTMRQFF
abundance: NA; d_gene: TRBD2; j_gene: TRBJ2-1; v_gene: TRBV10-3; CDR3nt: TGTGCCATCAGTGTGTCGCCTAGCGGGGACAATGAGCAGTTCTTC; CDR3aa: CAISVSPSGDNEQFF
abundance: once; d_gene: NA; j_gene: TRBJ2-1; v_gene: TRBV7-6; CDR3nt: TGTGCCAGCAGCTTAGCGCTGGGTAGTCGGGGAGGTCTTGAGCAGTTCTTC; CDR3aa: CASSLALGSRGGLEQFF
abundance: NA; d_gene: TRBD1; j_gene: TRBJ2-1; v_gene: TRBV7-2; CDR3nt: TGTGCCAGCAACTCCCAGGGACAGGGGGCGTTTGAGCAGTTCTTC; CDR3aa: CASNSQGQGAFEQFF
abundance: NA; d_gene: TRBD1; j_gene: TRBJ1-2; v_gene: TRBV4-1; CDR3nt: TGCGCCAGCAGCCAAGATCGGACAGGCTATGGCTACACCTTC; CDR3aa: CASSQDRTGYGYTF
abundance: NA; d_gene: TRBD2; j_gene: TRBJ2-3; v_gene: TRBV10-3; CDR3nt: TGTGCCATGAAATCCGGGACTAGCGGGAGGTGGACAGATACGCAGTATTTT; CDR3aa: CAMKSGTSGRWTDTQYF
abundance: once; d_gene: NA; j_gene: TRBJ1-5; v_gene: TRBV4-1; CDR3nt: TGCGCCAGCAGCCGAGAGGGCCAGATTGGCAATCAGCCCCAGCATTTT; CDR3aa: CASSREGQIGNQPQHF
abundance: NA; d_gene: NA; j_gene: TRBJ1-4; v_gene: TRBV2; CDR3nt: TGTGCCAGCAGAGTGGAGGTTGAAAAACTGTTTTTT; CDR3aa: CASRVEVEKLFF